The clone carrying this T cell receptor (beta chain) came up once. Its specificity is not known. TCRdb's copy holds only in-frame clones and misses some; the assay was immunoSEQ multiplex PCR. The table shows roughly 38,000 clones, with 86% occurring only once. The sample belongs to a study of T cells in localized non-small cell lung cancer. The germline gives CDR1 MDHEN, CDR2 SYDVKM. Trimming left V 7 bases short and J 9 bases short, with 15 bases between. The CDR3 covers 12 residues. Study-wide results and caveats: Elevated circulating T cell density in blood was associated with longer overall survival. There were a median around 57 of the top 100 tumor clones appearing in adjacent lung. The tumor had only one region sequenced, so heterogeneity remains possible.

The TCR was taken from a male donor older than 55 with stage II lung adenocarcinoma. Sample: peripheral blood mononuclear cells, taken before any cancer treatment. The rearrangement joins TRBV28 to TRBJ2-5, with a possible D match to TRBD2 (6 bases). The chain's CDR3 is CASKASAVAQYF. CDR3 DNA: TGTGCCAGCAAGGCTAGCGCCGTGGCCCAGTACTTC.